This T cell receptor (beta chain) was found in a study of CD8 T cells in Susac syndrome. The authors sequenced TCR beta from blood CD8+ and CD4+ T cells. The study used healthy donors as controls matched for age and sex. TEMRA cells were FACS-enriched, while CD8+ and CD4+ T cells were negatively isolated. V was clipped by 5 bases and J by 2 bases, with 9 bases between them. This CDR3 comprises 13 residues. Random hexamers were used to reverse transcribe about 0.5 to 1 ug of RNA. Amplification of TCR beta CDR3 spanned 54 Vbeta and 13 Jbeta via immunoSEQ multiplex PCR. TCRdb processed the immunoSEQ multiplex PCR reads anew with MiXCR; each CDR3 protein has one entry. The sample has roughly 200,000 distinct CDR3 sequences; roughly 92% are singletons.

The J gene is TRBJ1-1, the V gene TRBV12-3 or TRBV12-4; D not resolved. The clonotype comes from a human donor in good health. The specimen was CD4+ T cells from PBMCs. CDR3 sequence (DNA): TGTGCCAGCAGTCCGTTGGCCAACACTGAAGCTTTCTTT. Residues: CASSPLANTEAFF.